This T cell receptor (beta chain) was identified during a study of blood T cells in healthy people across ages. Each sample gave at least 6.5 million isolated PBMCs. The CDR3 runs 12 residues. Trimming stripped 7 bases from V and 6 bases from J, with 12 bases between. A second PCR, run for about 7 to 11 cycles, used a sample-barcoded 5' primer plus a J-beta primer mix. MiXCR, applied by TCRdb to the 5' RACE reads, yields one record per CDR3 protein. The repertoire includes hundreds of thousands of distinct CDR3 sequences, roughly 20% of them detected once, and more than 3% sits in the top ten. Of note for this clonotype: Its antigen is unidentified.

Study-level results: What prevented conclusive comparison of naive and antigen-experienced cells was that PBMCs were unsorted.

Material for sequencing was blood. V and J are TRBV12-3 or TRBV12-4 and TRBJ1-2, with D perhaps TRBD1 (6 bases). This TCR was recovered from a man in his 70s in good health. CDR3 sequence reads: CASTEYRDGYTF. The CDR3, as DNA: TGTGCCAGCACCGAATACAGGGATGGCTACACCTTC.